This T cell receptor beta chain was obtained from a study of blood T cell repertoires in COVID-19. Looking at the study overall: Researchers got acute and convalescent COVID-19 samples from the United States, Italy and Spain.

The CDR3 has 15 amino acids. The V end lost 2 bases, the J end lost 0 bases, and 9 bases lay between the germline ends. Germline V gene data show CDR1 as MNHEY and CDR2 as SVGEGT. Sequenced by immunoSEQ multiplex PCR; TCRdb stores in-frame clones only, minus some. The table has roughly 60,000 clones, almost 95% seen once. The gene calls are TRBV6-2 or TRBV6-3 and TRBJ2-3; tentative D call: TRBD2 (6 bases). The sequenced sample consisted of peripheral blood. This TCR came from a man aged 50-59 years with active COVID-19. For the CDR3, the DNA is TGTGCCAGCAGTTACCAGCGGGTCAGCACAGATACGCAGTATTTT. Translated: CASSYQRVSTDTQYF.